In its sample, the clone carrying this TCR beta chain was seen a few times. Its target is not known. Germline V lookup: CDR1 SGHAT, CDR2 FQNNGV. V shed 3 bases and J 3 bases; nucleotides not matched to a gene: 11. The CDR3 has 16 residues. These data are taken from a study of yellow fever vaccine responses in identical twins. Findings and limits, study-wide: Each twin's T cell response to the vaccine was reported to look partly convergent and partly personalized.

TCRdb reprocessed the RT-PCR reads via MiXCR and lists one record per CDR3 protein. The sample carries approximately 32,000 distinct CDR3 sequences, roughly three fifths recorded once. The chain combines TRBV11-2 with TRBJ2-7; TRBD1 aligns across 7 bases. Here the sequenced sample was T cells from blood (PBMCs), unsorted or a sorted subset (not recorded which), taken before or after yellow fever vaccination (not recorded which). The sequence came from a woman aged 18-29 years who received the yellow fever vaccine. The CDR3 sequence is CASSLGIRTGFYEQYF. The DNA for the CDR3 is TGTGCCAGCAGCTTGGGTATCCGGACAGGATTCTACGAGCAGTACTTC.